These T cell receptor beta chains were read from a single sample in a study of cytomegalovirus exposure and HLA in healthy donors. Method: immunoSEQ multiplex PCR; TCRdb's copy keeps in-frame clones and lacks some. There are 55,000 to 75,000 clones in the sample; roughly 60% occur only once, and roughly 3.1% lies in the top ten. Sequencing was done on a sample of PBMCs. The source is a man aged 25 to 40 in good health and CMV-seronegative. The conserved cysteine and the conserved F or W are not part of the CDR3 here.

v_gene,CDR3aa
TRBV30,AWSPRFRLAGGLTDTQY
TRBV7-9,ASSLVTSGGARYEQF
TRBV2,ATQGNNEQF
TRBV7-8,ASSFPGQGGYEQY
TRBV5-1,ASSPRGRDFDTEAF
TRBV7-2,ASSSRDRGPNTEAF
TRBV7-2,ASGGGRGYEQY
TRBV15,ATSGDRARRNIQY
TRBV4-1,ASSQLERGSYNEQF
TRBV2,ASHQLAGGLGDTQY
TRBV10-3,AISEARQDEAF
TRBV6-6,ASSARVGDTQY
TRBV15,ATSRENSLNEQY
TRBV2,ASSGGGHSNQPQH
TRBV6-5,ASRWTSGVEQF
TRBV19,ASRGSNQPQH
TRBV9,ASSSGTFDSYEQY
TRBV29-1,SVLSDSFYEQY
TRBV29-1,SVETGLQETQY
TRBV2,ASSQEGRNTEAF
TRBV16,ASSQWSGNEKLF
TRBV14,ASSHGLAGETDTQY
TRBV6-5,ASINTGNSNYGYT
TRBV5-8,ASSPEDGASWRAQH
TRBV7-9,ASSSPRDSKGSYNSPLH
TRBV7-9,ASSDGGREAF
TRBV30,AWSVRRYTDTQY
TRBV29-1,SAEEGRVAF
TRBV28,ASSLATSGADTQY
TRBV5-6,ASSLGGGAHEQY
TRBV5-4,ASSFRDRVSDTQY